One and the same sample provided the 26 T cell receptor beta chains below, sequenced in a study of blood T cell repertoires in COVID-19. Profiled with immunoSEQ multiplex PCR; TCRdb holds only in-frame clones, not every one. Of some 170,000 clones listed, about 88% are singletons. Sequencing was performed on peripheral blood. These receptors all stem from a woman aged 80 or older with acute or convalescent COVID-19.

The chain links TRBV7-9 to TRBJ1-2; D perhaps matches TRBD1 (5 bases). The CDR3 has 13 amino acids. CDR1 and CDR2 from the germline V gene are SEHNR and FQNEAQ (reference sequence). V was shortened by 5 bases and J by 7 bases, with 14 bases between the two germline ends. Here the CDR3 DNA reads TGTGCCAGCAGCGGGCAGGGTCCTACTGGCTACACCTTC. Protein: CASSGQGPTGYTF.

This chain connects TRBV4-3 to TRBJ1-2; D may be TRBD1 (6 bases). V dropped 0 bases and J dropped 2 bases, with 10 bases sitting between them. CDR3 length equals 15 residues. Per germline, CDR1 LGHNA and CDR2 YSLEER. The CDR3, as DNA: TGCGCCAGCAGCCAAGATTCAGGGGTGAACTATGGCTACACCTTC. This sequence encodes CASSQDSGVNYGYTF.

The V call is TRBV7-2, the J call TRBJ1-6; D not certain. The V gene's germline CDR1 is SGHTA and CDR2 FQGNSA. V shed 2 bases and J shed 1 base, with 6 bases lying between them. The CDR3 has 15 residues. The CDR3 DNA follows: TGTGCCAGCAGCTTACGGGAGTCCTATAATTCACCCCTCCACTTT. Amino acid sequence: CASSLRESYNSPLHF. The full variable domain, completed using reference TRBV7-2 and TRBJ1-6, is GAGVSQSPSNKVTEKGKDVELRCDPISGHTALYWYRQSLGQGLEFLIYFQGNSAPDKSGLPSDRFSAERTGGSVSTLTIQRTQQEDSAVYLCASSLRESYNSPLHFGNGTRLTVT.

The rearrangement joins TRBV5-1 to TRBJ2-5, with a weak D call TRBD1 (5 bases). The CDR3 totals 15 residues. CDR1 SGHRS and CDR2 YFSETQ come from the germline V gene. Deletions cut 5 bases from V and 4 bases from J, with 18 bases between. CDR3 sequence reads: CASRSLGVETETQYF. The CDR3 DNA reads as TGCGCCAGCAGGTCCCTAGGGGTTGAAACAGAGACCCAGTACTTC.

The chain couples TRBV28 to TRBJ2-7, with 9 bases fitting TRBD1. The CDR3 totals 14 residues. Germline values: CDR1 MDHEN, CDR2 SYDVKM. With 7 bases clipped from V and 5 bases from J, the junction kept 9 bases outside the gene matches. The CDR3 is CASTEYRGLNEQYF. DNA of the CDR3: TGTGCCAGCACCGAGTACAGGGGGCTAAACGAGCAGTACTTC.

The rearrangement uses TRBV6-6 and TRBJ2-7; TRBD2 matches at 8 bases. Losses at the gene ends were 6 bases for V and 0 bases for J; bases not matched to a gene: 7. The CDR3 sequence is 15 residues long. Germline V CDR1 and CDR2: MNHNY, SVGAGI (reference sequence). CDR3 sequence reads: CASRVKRGSSYEQYF. In nucleotides, the CDR3 is TGTGCCAGCAGGGTAAAGCGGGGGAGCTCCTACGAGCAGTACTTC.

V usage is TRBV6-1 and J usage is TRBJ1-2; D is possibly TRBD1 (6 bases). The CDR3 spans 15 residues. Per the germline V gene, CDR1 is MNHNS and CDR2 is SASEGT. V dropped 0 bases and J dropped 5 bases, with 13 bases sitting between them. The CDR3, as DNA: TGTGCCAGCAGTGAAGCGCCGGGGGGGCGGTATGGCTACACCTTC. Its translation is CASSEAPGGRYGYTF.

DNA for the CDR3: TGCGCCAGCAGCTTCCAGGGGGAAGAGACCCAGTACTTC. Its protein product is CASSFQGEETQYF. V gene TRBV5-1 combines with J gene TRBJ2-5; 7 nucleotides line up with TRBD1. The CDR3 sequence is 13 residues long. V shed 2 bases, J shed 3 bases, and the junction held 1 base outside the gene matches. Germline CDR1 is SGHRS and CDR2 is YFSETQ. Supplemented by reference TRBV5-1 and TRBJ2-5, the full variable domain reads KAGVTQTPRYLIKTRGQQVTLSCSPISGHRSVSWYQQTPGQGLQFLFEYFSETQRNKGNFPGRFSGRQFSNSRSEMNVSTLELGDSALYLCASSFQGEETQYFGPGTRLLVL.

This rearrangement joins TRBV19 to TRBJ1-1, with D perhaps TRBD1 (5 bases). Germline CDR1 and CDR2: LNHDA and SQIVND (reference sequence). V shed 6 bases and J shed 5 bases, with 22 bases lying between them. The CDR3 is made up of 16 amino acids. This CDR3 is CASSPLVWGDGTEAFF. CDR3 sequence (DNA): TGTGCCAGTAGCCCCCTAGTCTGGGGGGATGGGACTGAAGCTTTCTTT.

The chain uses TRBV6-1 and TRBJ1-1, with D tentatively TRBD1 (5 bases). Between the trimmed V and J ends, which lost 2 bases and 2 bases, there was a span of 9 bases. CDR1 and CDR2 from the germline V gene are MNHNS and SASEGT. The CDR3 totals 14 residues. The CDR3 region is CASSESDRNTEAFF. The CDR3, as DNA: TGTGCCAGCAGTGAATCCGACAGAAACACTGAAGCTTTCTTT.

V gene TRBV10-3 combines with J gene TRBJ1-5; maybe TRBD1 (6 bases). The germline V and J ends were trimmed by 4 bases and 5 bases, with 12 bases remaining between them. From germline, CDR1 is ENHRY and CDR2 SYGVKD. This CDR3 is 14 amino acids long. The CDR3, as DNA: TGTGCCATCAGTGCGGGGGCGGGGGATCAGCCCCAGCATTTT. Its translation: CAISAGAGDQPQHF.

The rearrangement links TRBV4-2 to TRBJ2-3, with D perhaps matching TRBD1 (5 bases). CDR3 length: 12 residues. Germline CDR1 LGHNA, CDR2 YNFKEQ. Trimming pared 0 bases from V and 11 bases from J, leaving 9 bases between. The CDR3 DNA reads as TGTGCCAGCAGCCAAGATTTTCAGGGGCAGTATTTT. As protein: CASSQDFQGQYF.

V gene TRBV10-3 combines with J gene TRBJ2-7; 9 nucleotides match TRBD1. V gave up 4 bases and J gave up 3 bases; unmatched junction bases: 25. This CDR3 has 21 residues. Germline lookup yields CDR1 ENHRY and CDR2 SYGVKD. CDR3 sequence reads: CAISGLGTGTGSLRAIYEQYF. The CDR3 DNA reads TGTGCCATCAGTGGTCTTGGTACCGGGACAGGGAGTCTTAGGGCCATCTACGAGCAGTACTTC.

The chain has TRBV7-9 and TRBJ1-4, with a possible D match to TRBD1 (6 bases). CDR3 length: 17 amino acids. Germline CDR1 SEHNR, CDR2 FQNEAQ (reference sequence). The ends were cut back, 1 base at V and 4 bases at J, with 16 bases in the middle. The chain's CDR3 is CASSLGRFYRDNEKLFF. Here the CDR3 DNA reads TGTGCCAGCAGCTTAGGTCGGTTCTACAGGGATAATGAAAAACTGTTTTTT.

J is TRBJ2-2 and V is TRBV2; TRBD1 agrees at 10 bases. CDR1 is SNHLY, CDR2 FYNNEI, per germline. This CDR3 spans 14 amino acids. J lost 8 bases, V lost 4 bases, and 4 bases had no gene match. The CDR3 nucleotides are TGTGCCAGCAGTGGGGACAGGGGAACGGGGGAGCTGTTTTTT. Its protein product is CASSGDRGTGELFF.

The table lists this clone with many counts. The chain combines TRBV28 with TRBJ2-2; 7 bases fit TRBD2. After removal of 6 bases from V and 5 bases from J, the junction contained 9 bases not matched to a gene. Looked up from germline, CDR1 is MDHEN and CDR2 is SYDVKM. There are 15 residues in the CDR3. The CDR3 loop is CASRGGSVGTGELFF. As DNA, the CDR3 is TGTGCCAGCAGGGGCGGGAGCGTTGGGACCGGGGAGCTGTTTTTT.

The rearrangement uses TRBV7-8 and TRBJ1-3; TRBD1 is a possible D gene (5 bases). Between the trimmed V and J ends, which lost 0 bases and 0 bases, there was a span of 9 bases. In germline, CDR1 is SGHVS, CDR2 FQNEAQ. The CDR3 loop spans 16 amino acids. This CDR3 reads CASSLAQGASGNTIYF. The CDR3 region has the DNA TGTGCCAGCAGCTTAGCGCAGGGTGCCTCTGGAAACACCATATATTTT.

The CDR3 DNA reads as TGTGCCAGCAGTCCCTCGAGAGGGTGGGGAAATTCACCCCTCCACTTT. It specifies CASSPSRGWGNSPLHF. The rearrangement uses TRBV27 and TRBJ1-6; D call uncertain. V was trimmed by 5 bases and J by 7 bases, leaving 18 bases between them. Germline CDR1 and CDR2: MNHEY and SMNVEV (reference sequence). This CDR3 contains 16 residues.

The chain recombines TRBV4-2 with TRBJ2-1, with 12 bases matching TRBD2. This CDR3 has 21 residues. Germline V CDR1 and CDR2: LGHNA, YNFKEQ. V trimming: 0 bases; J trimming: 0 bases; junction bases outside the gene matches: 12. CDR3: CASSQDPASGRARSSYNEQFF. DNA of the CDR3: TGTGCCAGCAGCCAAGATCCAGCTAGCGGGAGGGCCAGGAGCTCCTACAATGAGCAGTTCTTC.

The rearrangement links TRBV30 to TRBJ1-1; 8 positions match TRBD1. The V gene's germline CDR1 is GTSNPN and CDR2 SVGIG (reference sequence). Trimming at V came to 1 base and at J to 1 base, leaving 14 bases not matched to a gene. The CDR3 is 18 amino acids. The chain's CDR3 is CAWSAQRTGIQGNTEAFF. The CDR3 nucleotides read TGTGCCTGGAGTGCCCAGAGGACAGGGATCCAAGGGAACACTGAAGCTTTCTTT.

CDR3 sequence: CASSKPDRGYGYTF. The CDR3 DNA is TGTGCCAGCAGTAAACCCGACAGGGGCTATGGCTACACCTTC. The chain recombines TRBV28 with TRBJ1-2, with TRBD1 identical over 8 bases. This CDR3 has 14 amino acids. J lost 4 bases, V lost 5 bases, and 6 bases had no gene match. In germline, CDR1 is MDHEN, CDR2 SYDVKM.

This clone was counted a few times. The chain carries TRBV4-2 and TRBJ1-4; 8 nucleotides align to TRBD1. The germline CDR1 and CDR2 sequences are LGHNA and YNFKEQ. The V and J ends lost 3 bases and 7 bases, in that order; junction bases with no gene match: 4. CDR3 length: 14 residues. CDR3 region: CASSQTGEGEKLFF. CDR3 DNA sequence: TGTGCCAGCAGCCAGACAGGGGAGGGTGAAAAACTGTTTTTT.

The chain couples TRBV7-8 to TRBJ2-5, with 11 bases identical to TRBD2. The germline gives CDR1 SGHVS, CDR2 FQNEAQ. The CDR3 runs 16 residues. Trimming removed 5 bases from V and 4 bases from J; junction bases left unmatched: 9. DNA for the CDR3: TGTGCCAGCAGCCCTACTAGCGGGGGTGGGTTAGAGACCCAGTACTTC. Translation gives CASSPTSGGGLETQYF.

The chain links TRBV2 to TRBJ1-4; 7 bases align to TRBD1. The CDR3 is 14 amino acids. The trim removed 10 bases at V and 7 bases at J, leaving 12 bases unmatched. In germline, CDR1 is SNHLY, CDR2 FYNNEI. This chain's CDR3 is CATREQGLREKLFF. The DNA for the CDR3 is TGTGCCACTAGGGAACAGGGGTTGCGTGAAAAACTGTTTTTT.

V is TRBV9 and J is TRBJ1-2; TRBD1 is a possible D gene (5 bases). The germline gives CDR1 SGDLS, CDR2 YYNGEE. Trimming cost V 1 base and J 5 bases, with 15 bases left between them. This CDR3 contains 15 residues. The CDR3 spells CASSVTPGLEYGYTF. The DNA of the CDR3 is TGTGCCAGCAGCGTAACTCCGGGACTAGAGTATGGCTACACCTTC. The entire variable domain, with the rest obtained from reference TRBV9 and TRBJ1-2, is as follows: DSGVTQTPKHLITATGQRVTLRCSPRSGDLSVYWYQQSLDQGLQFLIQYYNGEERAKGNILERFSAQQFPDLHSELNLSSLELGDSALYFCASSVTPGLEYGYTFGSGTRLTVV.

The chain combines TRBV5-1 with TRBJ2-1; D remains unclear. The CDR3 has 14 residues. The V gene lost 1 base and the J gene lost 5 bases, with 10 bases spanning the gap. CDR1 and CDR2 from the germline V gene are SGHRS and YFSETQ. The CDR3 nucleotides read TGCGCCAGCAGCTTGATCGTGCGTAACAATGAGCAGTTCTTC. Translating gives CASSLIVRNNEQFF. Full variable domain (remainder filled in from reference TRBV5-1 and TRBJ2-1): KAGVTQTPRYLIKTRGQQVTLSCSPISGHRSVSWYQQTPGQGLQFLFEYFSETQRNKGNFPGRFSGRQFSNSRSEMNVSTLELGDSALYLCASSLIVRNNEQFFGPGTRLTVL.